The 10 T cell receptor beta chains below were found in one sample sequenced in a study of blood T cell repertoires in COVID-19. Assay: immunoSEQ multiplex PCR; the TCRdb copy retains only in-frame clones and omits some. This table holds about 340,000 clones, around 88% found once. The sample taken for sequencing was peripheral blood. The origin of the receptors is a man aged 25 to 40 with active or convalescent COVID-19.

This clone was recorded only once. The J gene is TRBJ2-4, the V gene TRBV3-1 (or the pseudogene TRBV3-2); D ambiguous. V was pared by 2 bases and J by 0 bases, with 11 bases between. Germline V gives CDR1 LGHDT, CDR2 YNNKEL (reference sequence). The CDR3 contains 16 residues. As DNA, the CDR3 is TGTGCCAGCAGCCAACCCGAGTTTCTAGCCAAAAACATTCAGTACTTC. It translates to CASSQPEFLAKNIQYF.

The chain uses TRBV7-2 and TRBJ2-7; 8 nucleotides line up with TRBD1. Trimming cost V 5 bases and J 2 bases; bases outside gene matches: 5. Germline CDR1 and CDR2: SGHTA and FQGNSA. The CDR3 is made up of 14 amino acids. The CDR3 DNA reads as TGTGCCAGCAGCCCGGGACAGGAGGCCTACGAGCAGTACTTC. Protein product: CASSPGQEAYEQYF.

This sequence joins TRBV7-6 and TRBJ2-2, with D maybe TRBD2 (5 bases). The germline CDR1 and CDR2 sequences are SGHVS and FNYEAQ. Between the trimmed V and J ends, which lost 5 bases and 3 bases, there was a span of 16 bases. The CDR3 totals 16 residues. CDR3 loop: CASSRAAGAYTGELFF. DNA for the CDR3: TGTGCCAGCAGCCGAGCGGCGGGTGCCTACACCGGGGAGCTGTTTTTT.

V and J are TRBV5-1 and TRBJ2-7, with TRBD2 identical over 11 bases. CDR3 length: 14 amino acids. Germline values: CDR1 SGHRS, CDR2 YFSETQ. The trim removed 3 bases at V and 5 bases at J, leaving 4 bases unmatched. In nucleotides, the CDR3 is TGCGCCAGCAGCTCGGATAGCGGGAGGGACGAGCAGTACTTC. It encodes CASSSDSGRDEQYF. The variable domain in full, with the rest retrieved from reference TRBV5-1 and TRBJ2-7, is KAGVTQTPRYLIKTRGQQVTLSCSPISGHRSVSWYQQTPGQGLQFLFEYFSETQRNKGNFPGRFSGRQFSNSRSEMNVSTLELGDSALYLCASSSDSGRDEQYFGPGTRLTVT.

Here the CDR3 reads CASSPEQGSGELFF. For the CDR3, the DNA is TGTGCCAGCAGCCCAGAACAGGGTTCCGGGGAGCTGTTTTTT. The chain couples TRBV4-2 to TRBJ2-2; perhaps TRBD1 as D (6 bases). The CDR3 sequence is 14 residues long. V lost 4 bases, J lost 6 bases, and 12 bases lay in between. CDR1 and CDR2 from the germline V gene are LGHNA and YNFKEQ.

The chain has TRBV7-9 and TRBJ2-3, with 7 nucleotides matching TRBD2. Unmatched junction bases numbered 7, after V lost 5 bases and J lost 2 bases. Germline CDR1 SEHNR, CDR2 FQNEAQ (reference sequence). This CDR3 comprises 15 residues. The CDR3: CASSQRGENTDTQYF. The CDR3 region has the DNA TGTGCCAGCAGCCAACGGGGGGAGAACACAGATACGCAGTATTTT.

The V gene is TRBV27, the J gene TRBJ2-7, with TRBD1 identical over 10 bases. The J segment lost 1 base and the V segment lost 6 bases, leaving 0 bases of the junction unmatched. The CDR3 is 13 residues long. The germline V gene has CDR1 MNHEY and CDR2 SMNVEV (reference sequence). The CDR3 DNA sequence: TGTGCCAGCAGGGGACAGGGGTCCTACGAGCAGTACTTC. It encodes CASRGQGSYEQYF.

The chain carries TRBV5-6 and TRBJ2-3; D might be TRBD2 (6 bases). Trimming shortened V by 5 bases and J by 3 bases, and 16 bases separated the two germline ends. The CDR3 contains 15 residues. The germline CDR1 and CDR2 sequences are SGHDT and YYEEEE. CDR3 DNA: TGTGCCAGCAGGGGACTGGGGCGGATAACAGATACGCAGTATTTT. It specifies CASRGLGRITDTQYF.

The chain couples TRBV2 to TRBJ2-3, with D possibly matching TRBD2 (5 bases). Trimming removed 5 bases at V and 1 base at J, with 13 bases between. The CDR3 is 15 residues long. Germline lookup yields CDR1 SNHLY and CDR2 FYNNEI. The CDR3 region is CASSIQDSGTDTQYF. The CDR3 DNA reads TGTGCCAGCAGTATCCAGGACTCGGGCACAGATACGCAGTATTTT. Full variable domain (rest looked up from reference TRBV2 and TRBJ2-3): EPEVTQTPSHQVTQMGQEVILRCVPISNHLYFYWYRQILGQKVEFLVSFYNNEISEKSEIFDDQFSVERPDGSNFTLKIRSTKLEDSAMYFCASSIQDSGTDTQYFGPGTRLTVL.

The chain has TRBV29-1 and TRBJ2-7, with D maybe TRBD1 (6 bases). Germline assignment: CDR1 SQVTM and CDR2 ANQGSEA. The CDR3 is made up of 12 amino acids. V lost 2 bases and J 6 bases, leaving 11 bases between the germline ends. The CDR3 DNA sequence: TGCAGCGTTGAATACAGGGATCGCGAGCAGTACTTC. This gives the protein CSVEYRDREQYF.